These 12 T cell receptor beta chains came from one sample sequenced in a study of T cells after yellow fever vaccination. TCRdb re-derived calls from the 5' RACE reads in MiXCR, one entry per CDR3 protein. The sample gives roughly 330,000 distinct CDR3 sequences, 6.8% of which show up once; 18% is in the top ten. The starting material was PBMCs, obtained more than 35 days after the first yellow fever vaccination. These TCRs come from a man between 18 and 29 years old who received the YFV17D yellow fever vaccine.

V usage is TRBV12-3 or TRBV12-4 and J usage is TRBJ1-5; D is unresolved. The CDR3 consists of 12 residues. V lost 6 bases to trimming and J lost 3 bases, with 6 bases between them. CDR3 in DNA: TGTGCCAGCAGGCGGTTCAATCAGCCCCAGCATTTT. Its translation is CASRRFNQPQHF.

The chain links TRBV6-5 to TRBJ2-1; a possible D gene is TRBD2 (6 bases). The V end was cut by 2 bases, the J end by 0 bases, with 8 bases between. The CDR3 runs 15 residues. CDR1 and CDR2 from the germline V gene are MNHEY and SVGAGI. The CDR3 sequence: CASSYDGSSYNEQFF. DNA of the CDR3: TGTGCCAGCAGTTACGACGGGAGCTCCTACAATGAGCAGTTCTTC.

This clonotype was picked up a small number of times. The CDR3 loop is CASSSAGTGVNTEAFF. CDR3 nucleotides: TGTGCCAGCAGCTCCGCCGGGACAGGGGTAAACACTGAAGCTTTCTTT. The gene calls are TRBV7-2 and TRBJ1-1; 10 bases are shared with TRBD1. V shed 4 bases, J shed 2 bases, and the junction held 7 bases outside the gene matches. The CDR3 runs to 16 residues. Germline CDR1 SGHTA, CDR2 FQGNSA.

This clonotype was found a few times. The chain is built from TRBV14 and TRBJ1-2; D is ambiguous. Germline CDR1 and CDR2: SGHDN and FVKESK. Trimming removed 3 bases from V and 4 bases from J, with 9 bases in between. The CDR3 has 13 amino acids. The CDR3 here is CASSHGPTYGYTF. CDR3 in DNA: TGTGCCAGCAGCCACGGACCGACCTATGGCTACACCTTC.

The V gene is TRBV6-1, the J gene TRBJ1-1; D gene uncertain. Per germline, CDR1 MNHNS and CDR2 SASEGT. Trimming pared 0 bases from V and 8 bases from J, leaving 13 bases between. The CDR3 has 14 amino acids. The CDR3 nucleotides are TGTGCCAGCAGTGAAGCCCCAACTACTTCGGAAGCTTTCTTT. It specifies CASSEAPTTSEAFF.

The table lists this clonotype with many counts. The chain is built from TRBV7-2 and TRBJ2-3, with 9 bases identical to TRBD2. V dropped 5 bases and J dropped 1; count of bases not matched to a gene: 7. The CDR3 consists of 16 residues. The germline CDR1 and CDR2 sequences are SGHTA and FQGNSA. The CDR3 DNA reads TGTGCCAGCAGCCCCTCCAGACTAGCGGGCACAGATACGCAGTATTTT. Translated, it gives CASSPSRLAGTDTQYF.

This rearrangement joins TRBV5-1 to TRBJ2-3, with 9 bases that match TRBD1. Germline trimming cut 3 bases from V and 3 bases from J; bases unmatched to any gene: 8. Germline V CDR1 and CDR2: SGHRS, YFSETQ. The CDR3 runs 16 residues. The CDR3 loop reads CASSSGQGDWTDTQYF. The CDR3 nucleotides are TGCGCCAGCAGCTCGGGACAGGGTGATTGGACAGATACGCAGTATTTT. Full variable domain (remainder filled in from reference TRBV5-1 and TRBJ2-3): KAGVTQTPRYLIKTRGQQVTLSCSPISGHRSVSWYQQTPGQGLQFLFEYFSETQRNKGNFPGRFSGRQFSNSRSEMNVSTLELGDSALYLCASSSGQGDWTDTQYFGPGTRLTVL.

The chain has TRBV11-2 and TRBJ2-1; maybe TRBD1 (8 bases). This CDR3 is built from 17 residues. Germline assignment: CDR1 SGHAT and CDR2 FQNNGV. The V end lost 0 bases, the J end lost 8 bases, and 20 bases lay between the germline ends. The CDR3: CASSLDLLTGEGDEQFF. In DNA, the CDR3 is TGTGCCAGCAGCTTAGATCTGCTGACAGGGGAGGGGGATGAGCAGTTCTTC.

About this clonotype: At one boundary the junction diverges from the germline segment, which might be a read error. The chain carries TRBV10-3 and TRBJ1-1; possible D gene TRBD1, 5 bases. The germline V gene has CDR1 ENHRY and CDR2 SYGVKD. CDR3 length equals 15 residues. CDR3 region: CAINEANRRNTEAFF. The CDR3 nucleotides read TGTGCCATCAATGAGGCCAACAGGAGGAACACTGAAGCTTTCTTT.

The chain joins TRBV5-8 to TRBJ1-1; no clear D. The CDR3 length is 14 residues. The germline V gene has CDR1 SGHTS and CDR2 YDEGEE. Trimming stripped 4 bases from V and 3 bases from J, with 13 bases between. Here the CDR3 reads CASSPTLGDTEAFF. The DNA for the CDR3 is TGTGCCAGCAGCCCGACGTTGGGCGACACTGAAGCTTTCTTT.

In its sample, this clonotype was seen a few times. This chain joins TRBV2 and TRBJ1-4, with D unresolved. Deletions cut 6 bases from V and 8 bases from J, with 13 bases between. This CDR3 has 13 residues. Per germline, CDR1 SNHLY and CDR2 FYNNEI. The CDR3 DNA reads TGTGCCAGCAGAAGGGAGGCTCAGGAAAAACTGTTTTTT. Translating it yields CASRREAQEKLFF.

This clonotype was recorded at least ten times. The J gene is TRBJ2-2, the V gene TRBV7-3; 9 nucleotides match TRBD1. CDR3 length: 14 residues. The germline gives CDR1 SGHTA, CDR2 FQGTGA. V gave up 5 bases and J gave up 5 bases; unmatched junction bases: 3. The CDR3 protein is CASSVQGATGELFF. CDR3 in DNA: TGTGCCAGCAGCGTACAGGGGGCAACCGGGGAGCTGTTTTTT. Filled out from reference TRBV7-3 and TRBJ2-2, the complete variable domain reads GAGVSQTPSNKVTEKGKYVELRCDPISGHTALYWYRQSLGQGPEFLIYFQGTGAADDSGLPNDRFFAVRPEGSVSTLKIQRTERGDSAVYLCASSVQGATGELFFGEGSRLTVL.